This T cell receptor beta chain was retrieved from a study of low-dose radiotherapy and immunotherapy resistance in tumors (dated by TCRdb to between 2021 and 2022). Regarding the research as a whole: Patients in Cohort 1 were given 0.5 Gy per fraction every 2 weeks, and the prescribed total PTV dose was 6.5 Gy. Patients in Cohort 2 were given 1 Gy per fraction every two weeks, for a total of 13 Gy across 26 weeks. Nivolumab was administered intravenously as a 240 mg flat dose every two weeks, and ipilimumab was administered intravenously at 1 mg/kg every six weeks. Every two weeks, patients got intravenous cyclophosphamide at 200 mg/m2, given one day ahead of each radiation and immunotherapy administration. Patients took aspirin 300 mg orally once daily for four cycles, starting on cycle 1 day 1. No randomization into treatment groups was done for the people taking part in the trial. Eight patients were included in the translational analysis, namely three from the first dose cohort plus the first five from the second dose cohort.

Donors were enrolled in RACIN, a single-arm phase I dose-escalation trial in which nivolumab, ipilimumab, aspirin, low-dose cyclophosphamide and low-dose radiotherapy were combined. To be eligible, a patient needed to have an advanced solid tumor that was TIL-negative. CDR1 and CDR2 were assigned from the germline V gene (reference sequence) as SGHKS and YYEKEE. Including cysteine and phenylalanine, the CDR3 has 14 amino acids. Kept here is only the CDR3 DNA, which spans 42 bases and is read in frame from base 1. The junction shows trimming of 0 bases on V and 6 bases on J, plus 12 bases between the germline ends. First-strand cDNA was synthesized with Superscript III and a set of TRAV- and TRBV-specific primers, covering both TCRalpha and TCRbeta chains. TCRs were amplified with Phusion for around 20 PCR cycles, with a constant-region primer paired with the adapter attached to the V primers. The isolated mRNA was amplified using the MessageAmp II aRNA Amplification Kit, with in vitro transcription performed for around 16 hours at 37 degrees C. mRNA for TCR sequencing was isolated with the Dynabeads mRNA DIRECT Purification Kit. Indexed Illumina adapters were added in a second Phusion PCR of around 27 cycles, and the PCR products were purified with AMPure XP beads. The original pipeline was this. Custom Perl scripts were used to pool TCR sequences that encoded the same protein, to remove out-of-frame sequences, and to calculate the abundance of each clonotype. TCR sequences supported by only a single read were excluded from analysis. Among the metrics used to describe the repertoires were Shannon entropy, Gini index, clonality, richness, and the frequency of TCRs shared between repertoires. TCRdb handled the public reads itself, with Q25 trimming in fastp and clone calling in MiXCR, and kept productive beta chains. Under each unique CDR3 protein, matching rows form one entry showing the most common genes and DNA. TCRdb assigned the V and J calls; the authors' analysis was not used. This sample has under 8,500 distinct CDR3 sequences in its table, and about 57% of those were observed once. The top ten clonotypes cover roughly 13% of the sample.

About this clonotype itself: What antigen it recognizes has not been identified. No qualities accompany the bases; no much larger clone lies one base away.

This sequence uses TRBV5-5 and TRBJ1-1; the D gene is not confidently resolved. This TCR came from a human donor with advanced metastatic prostate, ovarian, gallbladder or colorectal cancer (not recorded which). This table probably holds off-target reads from a library built for another chain. The DNA reads TGTGCCAGCAGCTTGGAGTCAGGATGGTCTGAAGCTTTCTTT. Its translation reads: CASSLESGWSEAFF.